The 29 T cell receptor beta chains given below trace back to one sample, sequenced in a study of cytotoxic CD8 clonotypes in ibrutinib-treated CLL. Only in-frame clones appear in the TCRdb table, and some are missing; sequencing was by immunoSEQ multiplex PCR. Among around 310,000 clones, approximately 80% were seen once, and the ten largest hold under 8.5%. The specimen comprised PBMCs, sampled before ibrutinib treatment. These receptors all stem from a human donor with chronic lymphocytic leukemia.

The J gene is TRBJ1-1, the V gene TRBV5-1, with D unresolved. Germline V lookup: CDR1 SGHRS, CDR2 YFSETQ. Trimming shortened V by 0 bases and J by 1 base, and 7 bases separated the two germline ends. The CDR3 covers 14 residues. In DNA form, the CDR3 reads TGCGCCAGCAGCTTGGCCAACGGGAACACTGAAGCTTTCTTT. It yields the protein CASSLANGNTEAFF.

Comments on this clone: One junction end does not reproduce the germline sequence, and a read error may be involved. The chain uses TRBV7-7 and TRBJ2-5, with 16 positions matching TRBD2. The CDR3 runs to 18 residues. Per the germline V gene, CDR1 is SSHAT and CDR2 is FNYEAQ (reference sequence). The CDR3 nucleotides read TGTGCTAGCAGCACAGGGACTAGCGGGAGGGCTCGGCAAGAGACCCAGTACTTC. It yields the protein CASSTGTSGRARQETQYF.

The J gene is TRBJ1-2, the V gene TRBV9; D gene ambiguous. Germline V gene data show CDR1 as SGDLS and CDR2 as YYNGEE. V gave up 4 bases and J gave up 4 bases, with 14 bases separating them. This CDR3 contains 14 residues. The CDR3, as DNA: TGTGCCAGCAGCACCACGACGGCGTCCTATGGCTACACCTTC. Translated: CASSTTTASYGYTF.

In nucleotides, the CDR3 is TGTGCCAGCAGAGATTCTAACTATGGCTACACCTTC. The encoded protein is CASRDSNYGYTF. The chain employs TRBV6-4 and TRBJ1-2; no firm D call. Germline V gene sequence: CDR1 MRHNA, CDR2 SNTAGT. V was clipped by 6 bases and J by 0 bases, with 5 bases between them. The CDR3 totals 12 residues.

This chain links TRBV4-3 with TRBJ1-2; 7 positions match TRBD1. CDR3 length equals 12 residues. The germline gives CDR1 LGHNA, CDR2 YSLEER. V lost 3 bases, J lost 7 bases, and 2 bases stayed unmatched. The CDR3 coding sequence is TGCGCCAGCAGCCATAGGACAGGTGGCTACACCTTC. This encodes CASSHRTGGYTF.

The chain couples TRBV5-5 to TRBJ2-2; D is possibly TRBD1 (6 bases). Germline assignment: CDR1 SGHKS and CDR2 YYEKEE (reference sequence). Trimming took 1 base from V and 3 from J, leaving 10 bases between them. The CDR3 spans 15 residues. This CDR3 reads CASSLYGTHTGELFF. In DNA form, the CDR3 reads TGTGCCAGCAGCTTGTACGGGACACACACCGGGGAGCTGTTTTTT.

As for this clone: Other DNA variants within this sample encode the same CDR3. This chain links TRBV15 with TRBJ2-7; TRBD2 matches at 10 bases. The CDR3 consists of 14 residues. V was clipped by 5 bases and J by 0 bases; unmatched bases: 1. Germline CDR1 LNHNV, CDR2 YYDKDF (reference sequence). DNA of the CDR3: TGTGCCACCAGCCGGACTAGCGGCTCCTACGAGCAGTACTTC. Its protein product is CATSRTSGSYEQYF.

This chain joins TRBV6-5 and TRBJ2-7; 7 bases map to TRBD2. Trimming removed 4 bases from V and 0 bases from J; junction bases left unmatched: 6. The CDR3 length is 15 residues. The germline V gene has CDR1 MNHEY and CDR2 SVGAGI. For the CDR3, the DNA is TGTGCCAGCAGTTGGAGGGAGGGGAGCTCCTACGAGCAGTACTTC. Translation gives CASSWREGSSYEQYF.

The V gene is TRBV2, the J gene TRBJ1-1; the match to TRBD1 covers 9 bases. V shed 4 bases and J 4 bases; nucleotides not matched to a gene: 13. The CDR3 covers 17 residues. Looked up from germline, CDR1 is SNHLY and CDR2 is FYNNEI. In nucleotides, the CDR3 is TGTGCCAGCAGTGCTTCCGGGACAGGGCGTTCGGGCACTGAAGCTTTCTTT. This codes for CASSASGTGRSGTEAFF.

The chain carries TRBV4-3 and TRBJ2-3; D uncertain. The CDR3 is 18 amino acids. Germline V gives CDR1 LGHNA, CDR2 YSLEER. The V end was cut by 0 bases, the J end by 2 bases, with 18 bases between. CDR3 protein: CASSQDLVGSYSTDTQYF. CDR3 DNA: TGCGCCAGCAGCCAAGATCTGGTGGGCTCCTATTCCACAGATACGCAGTATTTT.

J is TRBJ1-1 and V is TRBV4-3, with D possibly TRBD1 on 5 matching bases. Trimming pared 0 bases from V and 11 bases from J, leaving 19 bases between. Germline CDR1 reads LGHNA; CDR2 reads YSLEER. CDR3 length equals 15 residues. CDR3 sequence reads: CASSQESGQGRRAFF. CDR3 sequence (DNA): TGCGCCAGCAGCCAAGAAAGCGGTCAGGGAAGGAGGGCTTTCTTT.

CDR3 protein: CASSLRGGNEQFF. The CDR3 DNA reads as TGTGCCAGCAGCTTGAGGGGAGGTAATGAGCAGTTCTTC. The chain recombines TRBV5-4 with TRBJ2-1; weak D call: TRBD2 (6 bases). CDR1 and CDR2 (germline): SGHNT, YYREEE (reference sequence). Trimming left V 1 base short and J 7 bases short, with 9 bases between. The CDR3 runs 13 residues.

V gene TRBV10-3 combines with J gene TRBJ2-1, with D possibly matching TRBD2 (5 bases). Trimming cost V 0 bases and J 9 bases, with 9 bases left between them. Germline loops: CDR1 ENHRY, CDR2 SYGVKD. This CDR3 spans 13 amino acids. This CDR3 reads CAISESGASEQFF. The CDR3 coding sequence is TGTGCCATCAGTGAGTCGGGAGCTAGTGAGCAGTTCTTC.

V is TRBV18 and J is TRBJ1-2, with D perhaps TRBD1 (6 bases). CDR3 length: 16 residues. Per the germline V gene, CDR1 is KGHSH and CDR2 is LQKENI. V was trimmed by 3 bases and J by 0 bases, leaving 14 bases between them. CDR3 residues: CASSPGGGEANYGYTF. The CDR3 nucleotides read TGTGCCAGCTCACCCGGCGGGGGCGAAGCTAACTATGGCTACACCTTC.

The chain couples TRBV10-3 to TRBJ2-1; 9 nucleotides agree with TRBD1. Germline V gene sequence: CDR1 ENHRY, CDR2 SYGVKD. CDR3 length: 14 amino acids. V gave up 7 bases and J gave up 6 bases; unmatched junction bases: 7. The CDR3 region is CAINTGTGTNEQFF. The CDR3 nucleotides read TGTGCCATCAACACCGGGACAGGGACCAATGAGCAGTTCTTC.

This clone was picked up a small number of times. This chain links TRBV4-3 with TRBJ2-2; 12 bases fit TRBD2. The CDR3 totals 17 residues. Looked up from germline, CDR1 is LGHNA and CDR2 is YSLEER. Unmatched junction bases numbered 5, after V lost 1 base and J lost 5 bases. DNA for the CDR3: TGCGCCAGCAGCCAAGGACTAGCGGGAGAACGAACCGGGGAGCTGTTTTTT. Translated: CASSQGLAGERTGELFF.

The rearrangement uses TRBV19 and TRBJ2-3; 10 nucleotides align to TRBD2. The germline V gene has CDR1 LNHDA and CDR2 SQIVND (reference sequence). V lost 4 bases, J lost 3 bases, and 4 bases stayed unmatched. CDR3 length equals 15 residues. The CDR3 DNA reads TGTGCCAGTAGTAAATTAGCGGGAGGTACAGATACGCAGTATTTT. Protein: CASSKLAGGTDTQYF.

This chain links TRBV29-1 with TRBJ1-1; D is unresolved. This CDR3 has 13 residues. The germline gives CDR1 SQVTM, CDR2 ANQGSEA. The germline V and J ends were trimmed by 5 bases and 1 base, with 11 bases remaining between them. This CDR3 is CSVTRQPNTEAFF. The CDR3 bases are TGCAGCGTTACAAGACAACCGAACACTGAAGCTTTCTTT.

The chain joins TRBV4-2 to TRBJ2-3; D is uncertain. Trimming removed 4 bases from V and 0 bases from J, with 23 bases in between. Germline V gives CDR1 LGHNA, CDR2 YNFKEQ. This CDR3 has 19 residues. In DNA, the CDR3 is TGTGCCAGCAGCCCCAAAGTCCCCCCTTCTTGGCGGAGCACAGATACGCAGTATTTT. This codes for CASSPKVPPSWRSTDTQYF.

The J gene is TRBJ1-2, the V gene TRBV5-4; TRBD1 is a possible D gene (6 bases). Trimming removed 4 bases at V and 8 bases at J, with 18 bases between. CDR3 length: 14 amino acids. Germline CDR1 is SGHNT and CDR2 is YYREEE (reference sequence). The CDR3 DNA sequence: TGTGCCAGCAGCCAAGGTCGGGGGCGGTTGGGCTACACCTTC. The encoded protein is CASSQGRGRLGYTF.

The rearrangement joins TRBV29-1 to TRBJ2-1, with 9 bases that match TRBD2. Trimming at V came to 0 bases and at J to 13 bases, leaving 7 bases not matched to a gene. The CDR3 is 13 amino acids. In germline, CDR1 is SQVTM, CDR2 ANQGSEA. CDR3 loop: CSVEERGRASQFF. The DNA of the CDR3 is TGCAGCGTTGAAGAGCGCGGGAGGGCCTCTCAGTTCTTC.

This clone was observed once. The chain uses TRBV30 and TRBJ2-1, with no clear D. Trimming stripped 0 bases from V and 6 bases from J, with 15 bases between. CDR1 and CDR2 from the germline V gene are GTSNPN and SVGIG (reference sequence). This CDR3 region has 15 residues. The CDR3 here is CAWSVRRLVGNEQFF. The CDR3, as DNA: TGTGCCTGGAGTGTAAGGCGTCTGGTGGGCAATGAGCAGTTCTTC. The full variable domain, rest sourced from reference TRBV30 and TRBJ2-1, is SQTIHQWPATLVQPVGSPLSLECTVEGTSNPNLYWYRQAAGRGLQLLFYSVGIGQISSEVPQNLSASRPQDRQFILSSKKLLLSDSGFYLCAWSVRRLVGNEQFFGPGTRLTVL.

For the CDR3, the DNA is TGTGCCAGCAGCCAGAGGGGTTCGGGCGCCCAGCCCCAGCATTTT. The encoded protein is CASSQRGSGAQPQHF. This chain links TRBV5-5 with TRBJ1-5; tentatively, D is TRBD1 (5 bases). Germline CDR1 SGHKS, CDR2 YYEKEE (reference sequence). V was pared by 4 bases and J by 7 bases, with 18 bases between. The CDR3 covers 15 residues.

V is TRBV7-2 and J is TRBJ2-3; the D gene could be TRBD1 or TRBD2 (6 bases each). CDR1 is SGHTA, CDR2 FQGNSA, per germline. V was trimmed by 3 bases and J by 6 bases, leaving 10 bases between them. The CDR3 has 13 residues. CDR3 sequence: CASSLRGADTQYF. The CDR3 region has the DNA TGTGCCAGCAGCTTGAGGGGGGCGGATACGCAGTATTTT.

This chain uses TRBV4-2 with TRBJ2-7, with TRBD2 matching over 10 bases. V was pared by 3 bases and J by 5 bases, with 7 bases of the junction left unmatched. The CDR3 is 15 residues long. Germline V lookup: CDR1 LGHNA, CDR2 YNFKEQ. Here the CDR3 reads CASSQKREGSHEQYF. In nucleotides, the CDR3 is TGTGCCAGCAGCCAGAAGCGGGAGGGCAGCCACGAGCAGTACTTC.

The rearrangement joins TRBV29-1 to TRBJ2-7; possibly TRBD2 for D (8 bases). The germline V gene encodes CDR1 SQVTM and CDR2 ANQGSEA. The germline V and J ends were trimmed by 7 bases and 3 bases, with 16 bases remaining between them. The CDR3 is 13 residues long. The CDR3 DNA sequence: TGCAGCGCCCGGGGGGGACAGCTCTACGAGCAGTACTTC. It is translated as CSARGGQLYEQYF.

V is TRBV7-9 and J is TRBJ1-3; 9 bases are a match to TRBD1. Trimming cost V 5 bases and J 4 bases; bases outside gene matches: 9. Germline V gives CDR1 SEHNR, CDR2 FQNEAQ (reference sequence). The length of the CDR3 is 16 residues. CDR3 sequence reads: CASSVQRDREGNTIYF. The CDR3 DNA is TGTGCCAGCAGCGTCCAACGGGACAGGGAGGGAAACACCATATATTTT.

V is TRBV10-1 and J is TRBJ2-7, with 9 positions matching TRBD1. Germline CDR1 and CDR2: WNHNN and SYGVQD (reference sequence). CDR3 length equals 14 residues. Trimming took 2 bases from V and 5 from J; bases not matched to a gene: 4. The CDR3 is CASSEGQGRHEQYF. CDR3 DNA sequence: TGCGCCAGCAGTGAGGGACAGGGGCGACACGAGCAGTACTTC.

The chain is built from TRBV9 and TRBJ2-5; 11 nucleotides match TRBD2. The CDR3 covers 16 residues. Losses at the gene ends were 3 bases for V and 8 bases for J; bases not matched to a gene: 12. Germline V lookup: CDR1 SGDLS, CDR2 YYNGEE. CDR3 protein: CASSARGGTSGRTQYF. CDR3 coding DNA: TGTGCCAGCAGCGCCCGAGGGGGGACTAGCGGTAGAACCCAGTACTTC.